Shown below are 21 T cell receptor beta chains from a single sample sequenced in a study of blood T cell repertoires in COVID-19 (dated by TCRdb to 2020 to 2022). Library preparation employed the immunoSEQ multiplex PCR assay. In TCRdb, the immuneACCESS table is reduced to in-frame sequences with V and J assigned. These tables do not hold every clone; where another copy was compared, an unresolved V gene accounts for under half, and the others remain unexplained. This sample holds around 72,000 clones; approximately 87% were observed only once. The top ten hold roughly 18% of the sample. The source material was peripheral blood. These receptors all stem from a woman older than 75 with acute or convalescent COVID-19.

V usage is TRBV14 and J usage is TRBJ1-2; a weak D match, TRBD1 (5 bases). The CDR3 consists of 16 residues. The germline CDR1 and CDR2 sequences are SGHDN and FVKESK. The germline V and J ends were trimmed by 4 bases and 2 bases, with 17 bases remaining between them. CDR3 in amino acids: CASSRGLGRQNYGYTF. CDR3 in DNA: TGTGCCAGCAGCCGTGGCCTGGGCAGACAGAACTATGGCTACACCTTC.

The rearrangement links TRBV5-1 to TRBJ1-1, with no clear D. V shed 1 base and J shed 0 bases, with 16 bases lying between them. Germline V gene lookup returns CDR1 SGHRS and CDR2 YFSETQ. CDR3 size: 17 residues. Here the CDR3 reads CASSLNRERYLNTEAFF. CDR3 coding DNA: TGCGCCAGCAGCTTGAATAGGGAGAGATACTTGAACACTGAAGCTTTCTTT.

The chain is built from TRBV7-8 and TRBJ1-2; D perhaps matches TRBD1 (5 bases). CDR1 is SGHVS and CDR2 is FQNEAQ in the germline V gene. Trimming left V 5 bases short and J 2 bases short, with 12 bases between. This CDR3 region has 14 residues. The CDR3 reads CASSAEGLNYGYTF. The CDR3 nucleotides read TGTGCCAGCAGCGCAGAGGGACTGAACTATGGCTACACCTTC. Supplemented by reference TRBV7-8 and TRBJ1-2, the full variable domain reads GAGVSQSPRYKVAKRGQDVALRCDPISGHVSLFWYQQALGQGPEFLTYFQNEAQLDKSGLPSDRFFAERPEGSVSTLKIQRTQQEDSAVYLCASSAEGLNYGYTFGSGTRLTVV.

This chain uses TRBV5-1 with TRBJ2-5, with D tentatively TRBD2 (5 bases). V lost 4 bases and J 5 bases, leaving 21 bases between the germline ends. The germline CDR1 and CDR2 sequences are SGHRS and YFSETQ. CDR3 size: 16 residues. The CDR3 DNA sequence: TGCGCCAGCAGCCCCCGGCTAGGATTCCAGCGGGAGACCCAGTACTTC. Protein product: CASSPRLGFQRETQYF.

The chain uses TRBV5-1 and TRBJ2-2, with 8 bases that match TRBD1. V lost 4 bases to trimming and J lost 5 bases; unmatched junction nucleotides: 4. Germline CDR1 SGHRS, CDR2 YFSETQ. The length of the CDR3 is 14 residues. The CDR3 protein is CASSQDRETGELFF. CDR3 nucleotides: TGCGCCAGCAGCCAGGACAGGGAAACCGGGGAGCTGTTTTTT.

This clone was recorded once. The chain employs TRBV6-4 and TRBJ1-1; a weak D match, TRBD1 (6 bases). The CDR3 contains 14 residues. Trimming pared 3 bases from V and 1 base from J, leaving 9 bases between. Germline CDR1 is MRHNA and CDR2 is SNTAGT. The CDR3 coding sequence is TGTGCCAGCAGTGAAGGGGGAGCGAACACTGAAGCTTTCTTT. Translation gives CASSEGGANTEAFF.

This clone was observed a handful of times. The rearrangement uses TRBV5-1 and TRBJ1-1, with unresolved D. Trimming shortened V by 0 bases and J by 1 base, and 7 bases separated the two germline ends. There are 14 residues in the CDR3. Germline CDR1 reads SGHRS; CDR2 reads YFSETQ. The CDR3 spells CASSLADSNTEAFF. In DNA, the CDR3 is TGCGCCAGCAGCTTGGCAGACTCGAACACTGAAGCTTTCTTT.

This chain links TRBV30 with TRBJ2-5, with D perhaps TRBD1 (5 bases). The length of the CDR3 is 13 residues. V was trimmed by 3 bases and J by 5 bases, leaving 13 bases between them. CDR1 and CDR2 (germline): GTSNPN, SVGIG (reference sequence). DNA for the CDR3: TGTGCCTGGAGGACAGATGGGGCGGAGACCCAGTACTTC. It encodes CAWRTDGAETQYF.

This chain links TRBV5-1 with TRBJ1-1, with D possibly being TRBD1 (5 bases). Germline V gene lookup returns CDR1 SGHRS and CDR2 YFSETQ. This CDR3 is built from 13 residues. V lost 3 bases, J lost 5 bases, and 11 bases lay in between. In nucleotides, the CDR3 is TGCGCCAGCAGCTGGACACTAAGAACTGAAGCTTTCTTT. This encodes CASSWTLRTEAFF.

J is TRBJ1-5 and V is TRBV2; tentatively, D is TRBD1 (5 bases). This CDR3 comprises 16 residues. CDR1 and CDR2 (germline): SNHLY, FYNNEI. V was shortened by 6 bases and J by 0 bases, with 15 bases between the two germline ends. The CDR3: CASSRPIGDSNQPQHF. The CDR3 region has the DNA TGTGCCAGCAGCCGCCCCATAGGGGATAGCAATCAGCCCCAGCATTTT.

The chain has TRBV9 and TRBJ2-7; perhaps TRBD1 as D (6 bases). Trimming removed 0 bases from V and 3 bases from J, with 10 bases in between. The CDR3 loop spans 14 amino acids. Germline V gives CDR1 SGDLS, CDR2 YYNGEE. The CDR3 loop reads CASSVATGNYEQYF. The DNA of the CDR3 is TGTGCCAGCAGCGTAGCAACAGGGAACTACGAGCAGTACTTC.

V is TRBV5-6 and J is TRBJ2-2; D gene unclear. The germline gives CDR1 SGHDT, CDR2 YYEEEE. The V and J ends lost 0 bases and 0 bases respectively, with 6 bases between them. This CDR3 has 15 amino acids. The CDR3 nucleotides are TGTGCCAGCAGCTTGGTTTCAGCGAACACCGGGGAGCTGTTTTTT. It translates to CASSLVSANTGELFF.

The J gene is TRBJ1-1, the V gene TRBV7-8; D is perhaps TRBD1 (6 bases). This CDR3 has 16 residues. Trimming cost V 5 bases and J 1 base, with 17 bases left between them. CDR1 and CDR2 from the germline V gene are SGHVS and FQNEAQ. CDR3 sequence (DNA): TGTGCCAGCAGCCCATATGGGACAACCCAGAACACTGAAGCTTTCTTT. Its translation is CASSPYGTTQNTEAFF. Drawing the rest from reference TRBV7-8 and TRBJ1-1, the complete variable domain is GAGVSQSPRYKVAKRGQDVALRCDPISGHVSLFWYQQALGQGPEFLTYFQNEAQLDKSGLPSDRFFAERPEGSVSTLKIQRTQQEDSAVYLCASSPYGTTQNTEAFFGQGTRLTVV.

The chain carries TRBV2 and TRBJ1-1; D gene uncertain. This CDR3 spans 15 amino acids. In germline, CDR1 is SNHLY, CDR2 FYNNEI. The germline V and J ends were trimmed by 5 bases and 1 base, with 14 bases remaining between them. The CDR3 spells CASSRRAESNTEAFF. The DNA for the CDR3 is TGTGCCAGCAGTCGGAGGGCCGAGTCGAACACTGAAGCTTTCTTT.

The CDR3 DNA reads TGTGCCAGCAGCCAAGCTGATACGCAGTATTTT. This encodes CASSQADTQYF. The rearrangement links TRBV14 to TRBJ2-3; D is uncertain. V was shortened by 1 base and J by 6 bases, with 2 bases between the two germline ends. There are 11 residues in the CDR3. The germline V gene encodes CDR1 SGHDN and CDR2 FVKESK. The whole variable domain, remainder taken from reference TRBV14 and TRBJ2-3, is EAGVTQFPSHSVIEKGQTVTLRCDPISGHDNLYWYRRVMGKEIKFLLHFVKESKQDESGMPNNRFLAERTGGTYSTLKVQPAELEDSGVYFCASSQADTQYFGPGTRLTVL.

J is TRBJ1-1 and V is TRBV5-1; D unresolved. V shed 6 bases and J shed 2 bases, with 14 bases lying between them. CDR3 length: 14 residues. The germline V gene encodes CDR1 SGHRS and CDR2 YFSETQ. The CDR3 spells CASTRLDTNTEAFF. The CDR3 coding sequence is TGCGCCAGCACTCGTTTAGACACTAACACTGAAGCTTTCTTT.

The chain employs TRBV7-2 and TRBJ1-1, with 8 bases identical to TRBD1. The germline V gene encodes CDR1 SGHTA and CDR2 FQGNSA. The CDR3 has 16 residues. The ends lost 2 bases at V and 4 bases at J; junction bases unmatched: 9. In nucleotides, the CDR3 is TGTGCCAGCAGCTTATTCCCCGGACAGGGTAGCACTGAAGCTTTCTTT. This gives the protein CASSLFPGQGSTEAFF.

This clone has more than one count but fewer than ten. The chain combines TRBV3-1 (or the pseudogene TRBV3-2) with TRBJ1-2; TRBD1 might be the D (5 bases). Germline V CDR1 and CDR2: LGHDT, YNNKEL (reference sequence). The CDR3 length is 14 residues. Deletions cut 0 bases from V and 3 bases from J, with 8 bases between. The CDR3 region has the DNA TGTGCCAGCAGCCAAGAAATCAGGGACTATGGCTACACCTTC. This sequence encodes CASSQEIRDYGYTF.

This chain joins TRBV27 and TRBJ2-5; tentative D call: TRBD2 (6 bases). Deletions cut 6 bases from V and 2 bases from J, with 10 bases between. CDR1 is MNHEY and CDR2 is SMNVEV in the germline V gene (reference sequence). The CDR3 loop spans 13 amino acids. CDR3 sequence (DNA): TGTGCCAGCAGGCTTAGCGGACAAGAGACCCAGTACTTC. This codes for CASRLSGQETQYF.

The chain combines TRBV6-4 with TRBJ2-1; 10 positions match TRBD2. The J segment lost 6 bases and the V segment lost 2 bases, leaving 4 bases of the junction unmatched. Germline CDR1 reads MRHNA; CDR2 reads SNTAGT. This CDR3 comprises 15 residues. The CDR3 sequence: CASSDGAGGSNEQFF. CDR3 nucleotides: TGTGCCAGCAGTGACGGAGCGGGAGGGAGCAATGAGCAGTTCTTC.

V gene TRBV11-3 combines with J gene TRBJ2-3; a possible D gene is TRBD2 (5 bases). Germline V CDR1 and CDR2: SGHNT, YENEEA. Deletions cut 5 bases from V and 0 bases from J, with 9 bases between. This CDR3 is built from 14 residues. CDR3: CASSNGLSTDTQYF. The DNA of the CDR3 is TGTGCCAGCAGCAATGGACTGAGCACAGATACGCAGTATTTT.